These T cell receptor beta chains were read from a single sample in a study of T cells in Graves' hyperthyroidism and ophthalmopathy. TCRdb reprocessed the multiplex PCR reads with MiXCR, giving one entry per CDR3 protein. The repertoire holds 330,000 or so distinct CDR3 sequences, roughly 18% seen once, with about 40% in the top ten. Sample: blood. These receptors all stem from a man in his forties or fifties with Graves' ophthalmopathy. CDR3s include the opening cysteine and the closing phenylalanine or tryptophan. D genes are given only for firm matches. Rows give clone size only sometimes, using once, few, many, or a class for an expanded clone.

V gene	CDR3 length	J gene	clone size	D gene	CDR3 protein	CDR3 DNA
TRBV10-3	15	TRBJ2-7	few	TRBD2	CAIRDVTGGPGEQYF	TGTGCCATCAGGGACGTGACGGGAGGGCCAGGGGAGCAGTACTTC
TRBV10-3	15	TRBJ2-7	.	.	CAISEGTSPNYEQYF	TGTGCCATCAGTGAGGGGACTTCTCCCAACTACGAGCAGTACTTC
TRBV6-2/TRBV6-3	11	TRBJ1-5	.	.	CASANAQPQHF	TGTGCCAGTGCCAATGCTCAGCCCCAGCATTTT
TRBV12-5	13	TRBJ1-1	many	.	CASGLAYGDEAFF	TGTGCTAGTGGTTTGGCCTATGGCGATGAAGCTTTCTTT
TRBV18	15	TRBJ1-5	many	TRBD1	CASSPRGLENQPQHF	TGTGCCAGCTCACCAAGGGGGCTTGAGAATCAGCCCCAGCATTTT
TRBV27	16	TRBJ1-5	few	.	CASSYSGGWSNQPQHF	TGTGCCAGCAGTTACTCGGGGGGCTGGAGCAATCAGCCCCAGCATTTT
TRBV3-1	13	TRBJ2-2	few	.	CASSQNTRGELFF	TGTGCCAGCAGCCAAAATACTAGAGGGGAGCTGTTTTTT
TRBV20-1	13	TRBJ1-1	many	.	CSARSAYLTEAFF	TGCAGTGCTAGATCGGCCTACCTCACTGAAGCTTTCTTT
TRBV7-9	14	TRBJ2-5	few	.	CASSSRGTLETQYF	TGTGCCAGCAGCTCCCGGGGGACCCTAGAGACCCAGTACTTC
TRBV7-2	14	TRBJ2-7	many	.	CASSQYARSYEQYF	TGTGCCAGCAGCCAATATGCCCGCTCCTACGAGCAGTACTTC
TRBV28	14	TRBJ2-1	few	.	CASTLEGYGYEQFF	TGTGCCAGCACCCTGGAGGGGTATGGGTATGAGCAATTCTTC
TRBV5-1	16	TRBJ2-3	many	TRBD2	CASSLPRTSGTDTQYF	TGCGCCAGCAGCCTACCCCGGACTAGCGGGACGGATACGCAGTATTTT
TRBV28	20	TRBJ2-1	many	TRBD2	CASSLFLAGETRAERNEQFF	TGTGCCAGCAGTTTATTTCTAGCGGGAGAAACGCGAGCGGAGCGGAATGAGCAGTTCTTC
TRBV5-1	16	TRBJ2-1	many	TRBD1	CASSLALGQGAGEQFF	TGCGCCAGCAGCTTGGCACTCGGACAGGGGGCGGGTGAGCAGTTCTTC
TRBV12-3/TRBV12-4	15	TRBJ1-5	many	.	CASSPMTLSNQPQHF	TGTGCCAGCAGTCCAATGACACTTAGCAATCAGCCCCAGCATTTT
TRBV4-2	16	TRBJ2-1	.	TRBD2	CASSPSGRDISNEQFF	TGTGCCAGCAGCCCTAGCGGGAGGGATATAAGCAATGAGCAGTTCTTC
TRBV2	13	TRBJ2-7	many	TRBD1	CASSERDRGKQYF	TGTGCCAGCAGTGAACGCGACAGGGGGAAGCAGTACTTC
TRBV5-6	15	TRBJ2-7	many	TRBD1	CASSFLGTGPHEQYF	TGTGCCAGCAGCTTCCTCGGGACAGGCCCCCACGAGCAGTACTTC
TRBV11-2	19	TRBJ1-3	many	TRBD1	CASSLTRRTGTSSGNTIYF	TGTGCCAGCAGCCTAACCCGCAGGACAGGGACTTCCTCTGGAAACACCATATATTTT
TRBV12-3/TRBV12-4	14	TRBJ1-1	many	TRBD1	CASRKGQGGAEAFF	TGTGCCAGCAGGAAGGGACAGGGCGGCGCTGAAGCTTTCTTT
TRBV11-2	17	TRBJ2-4	many	TRBD1	CASRDYRGTLAKNIQYF	TGTGCCAGCAGGGATTACAGGGGGACCTTAGCCAAAAACATTCAGTACTTC
TRBV11-2	15	TRBJ2-1	many	.	CASSLGVGVDNEQFF	TGTGCCAGCAGCTTAGGGGTAGGGGTTGACAATGAGCAGTTCTTC
TRBV7-9	14	TRBJ1-1	many	TRBD1	CASSPEGAHTEAFF	TGTGCCAGCAGCCCAGAGGGGGCACACACTGAAGCTTTCTTT
TRBV2	13	TRBJ2-1	few	.	CASSEATGNEQFF	TGTGCCAGCAGTGAAGCGACAGGAAATGAGCAGTTCTTC
TRBV19	13	TRBJ2-2	.	.	CASSTLGGGELFF	TGTGCCAGTAGTACCCTTGGGGGCGGGGAGCTGTTTTTT
TRBV9	14	TRBJ2-7	few	.	CASSVDVSSYEQYF	TGTGCCAGCAGCGTAGATGTCAGCTCCTACGAGCAGTACTTC
TRBV3-1	15	TRBJ2-2	few	.	CASSQDWQGGGELFF	TGTGCCAGCAGCCAAGATTGGCAGGGCGGCGGGGAGCTGTTTTTT
TRBV27	15	TRBJ1-2	many	.	CASSFRGAVNYGYTF	TGTGCCAGCAGTTTTAGGGGCGCGGTTAACTATGGCTACACCTTC
TRBV2	14	TRBJ2-7	.	TRBD1	CASKTGNPPYEQYF	TGTGCCAGCAAGACAGGGAATCCACCCTACGAGCAGTACTTC
TRBV4-1	19	TRBJ1-1	few	TRBD1	CASSQRRAGDSSWNTEAFF	TGCGCCAGCAGCCAAAGGAGGGCCGGGGACAGCTCATGGAACACTGAAGCTTTCTTT
TRBV5-1	16	TRBJ2-1	many	TRBD1	CASSTPDRGRWYEQFF	TGCGCCAGCAGTACCCCGGACAGGGGGCGCTGGTATGAGCAGTTCTTC
TRBV20-1	15	TRBJ2-1	few	TRBD1	CSARAATGELDEQFF	TGCAGTGCTAGAGCTGCGACAGGGGAGCTCGATGAGCAGTTCTTC
TRBV20-1	15	TRBJ2-3	once	TRBD2	CSARTPGLAKDTQYF	TGCAGTGCTCGCACTCCGGGACTAGCGAAAGATACGCAGTATTTT
TRBV20-1	14	TRBJ2-3	many	.	CSPLSPPDTDTQYF	TGCAGTCCACTTTCCCCTCCTGACACAGATACGCAGTATTTT
TRBV5-5	13	TRBJ1-1	.	TRBD1	CASSSNSQQGAFF	TGTGCCAGCAGCTCCAACTCCCAACAGGGGGCTTTCTTT
TRBV28	15	TRBJ2-3	few	.	CASSLPGLSTDTQYF	TGTGCCAGCAGTTTACCCGGACTAAGCACAGATACGCAGTATTTT
TRBV6-1	17	TRBJ2-3	.	TRBD2	CASRAWTSGRGTDTQYF	TGTGCCAGCAGGGCCTGGACTAGCGGGAGGGGCACAGATACGCAGTATTTT
TRBV20-1	17	TRBJ2-3	.	TRBD2	CSARSSGGLAGGDTQYF	TGCAGTGCTAGATCGAGCGGGGGGTTAGCGGGAGGTGATACGCAGTATTTT
TRBV29-1	12	TRBJ2-4	few	.	CSVVLLTDIQYF	TGCAGCGTTGTCCTCTTGACAGACATTCAGTACTTC
TRBV5-1	15	TRBJ2-3	many	.	CASVKTERGTDTQYF	TGCGCCAGCGTGAAGACGGAGCGGGGCACAGATACGCAGTATTTT
TRBV5-1	13	TRBJ1-1	many	.	CASSLAINTEAFF	TGCGCCAGCAGCTTGGCCATCAACACTGAAGCTTTCTTT
TRBV7-2	16	TRBJ2-7	many	TRBD2	CASSYKVGAGFYEQYF	TGTGCCAGCAGCTACAAGGTGGGAGCGGGATTTTACGAGCAGTACTTC
TRBV28	14	TRBJ1-2	.	TRBD1	CASMERGRYFGYTF	TGTGCCAGCATGGAGAGGGGGCGGTATTTTGGCTACACCTTC
TRBV7-6	17	TRBJ2-3	many	TRBD2	CASSLVSGGRAGDTQYF	TGTGCCAGCAGCTTAGTTTCGGGCGGGAGAGCCGGAGATACGCAGTATTTT
TRBV19	12	TRBJ1-1	few	.	CASSMSTTEAFF	TGTGCCAGTAGTATGTCAACCACTGAAGCTTTCTTT